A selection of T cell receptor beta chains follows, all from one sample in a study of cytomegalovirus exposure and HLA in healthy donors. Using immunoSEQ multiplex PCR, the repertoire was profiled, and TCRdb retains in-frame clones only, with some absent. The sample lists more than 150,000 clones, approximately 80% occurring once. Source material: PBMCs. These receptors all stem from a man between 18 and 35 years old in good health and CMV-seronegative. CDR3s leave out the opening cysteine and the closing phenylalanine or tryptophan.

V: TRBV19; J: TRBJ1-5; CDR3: ASSFDRILGNQPQH
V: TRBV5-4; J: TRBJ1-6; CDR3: ASSFSGEGNSPLH
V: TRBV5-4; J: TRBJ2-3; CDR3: ASSLASSGAGVFVTDTQY
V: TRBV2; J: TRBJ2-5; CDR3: ASSRTSGGETQY
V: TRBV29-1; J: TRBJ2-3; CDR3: SVGPLASTDTQY
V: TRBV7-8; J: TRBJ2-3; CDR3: ASSFRGIGTDTQY
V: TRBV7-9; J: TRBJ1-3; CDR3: ASSLPPDGTIY
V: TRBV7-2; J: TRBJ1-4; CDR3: ASSRDRGIEKLF
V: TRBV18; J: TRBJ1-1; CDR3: ASSPLSGDTEAF
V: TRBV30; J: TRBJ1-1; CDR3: AWRVGHAGAF
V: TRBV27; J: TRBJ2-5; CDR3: ASSLVLAGGQETQY
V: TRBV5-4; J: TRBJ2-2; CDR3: ASSLDRVGTGELF
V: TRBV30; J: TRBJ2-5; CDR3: AWSAASGIGETQY
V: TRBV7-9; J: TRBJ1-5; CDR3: ASSFSRQANFFAQH